This T cell receptor beta chain stems from a study of Ad26.COV2.S vaccination and SARS-CoV-2 variants. V was pared by 4 bases and J by 6 bases, with 17 bases between. Per germline, CDR1 SEHNR and CDR2 FQNEAQ (reference sequence). The CDR3 length is 15 residues. Study-level points and caveats: It is possible that the TCR breadth and depth analyses underestimated the total T cell responses.

TCRdb's copy holds only in-frame clones and misses some; the assay was immunoSEQ multiplex PCR. The sample lists some 410,000 clones; about nine tenths were seen once. Treatment described: approximately 18 received Ad26.COV2.S at low or high dose, single or two shots; about 5 received placebo; per-sample allocation not given. Sampling took place 63 days after the first vaccine or placebo injection. The administered vaccine (an Ad26 vector) expressed Wuhan-strain SARS-CoV-2 spike. This clone came up once. Its specificity is unknown. This receptor was obtained from a person between 18 and 60 years old who received the Ad26.COV2.S COVID-19 vaccine or a placebo. Sequenced material: peripheral blood, taken in a trial of Ad26.COV2.S vaccine versus placebo. The chain recombines TRBV7-9 with TRBJ2-3; D ambiguous. CDR3 sequence: CASSSGWASRDTQYF. The CDR3 nucleotides are TGTGCCAGCAGCTCCGGGTGGGCGAGTAGGGATACGCAGTATTTT. Full variable domain (rest looked up from reference TRBV7-9 and TRBJ2-3): DTGVSQNPRHKITKRGQNVTFRCDPISEHNRLYWYRQTLGQGPEFLTYFQNEAQLEKSRLLSDRFSAERPKGSFSTLEIQRTEQGDSAMYLCASSSGWASRDTQYFGPGTRLTVL.